These T cell receptor beta chains were read from a single sample in a study of blood T cell repertoires in COVID-19. TCRdb's table, derived via immunoSEQ multiplex PCR, lists solely in-frame clones and lacks some. In the table there are some 130,000 clones, about 86% of which are singletons. Specimen: peripheral blood. The receptors were gathered from a woman aged 45-59 years who had recovered from COVID-19. The CDR3 runs from the conserved cysteine through the conserved F or W. A D gene is named only where the DNA matches it firmly. A clone size is listed for some rows: how often the clone was seen (once, few, many), or a class if it is expanded.

D,J,V,size,DNA,CDR3
-,TRBJ1-2,TRBV18,once,TGTGCCAGCTTTTTGTCAGGGTCGCTTGGCTACACCTTC,CASFLSGSLGYTF
-,TRBJ2-1,TRBV30,-,TGTGCCTGGAGTGTTTTTCCAGCGTATGAGCAGTTCTTC,CAWSVFPAYEQFF
-,TRBJ2-1,TRBV7-8,-,TGTGCCAGCAGCTTAGGAGCTATGAGCCGGGACTACAATGAGCAGTTCTTC,CASSLGAMSRDYNEQFF
TRBD1,TRBJ1-2,TRBV6-2/TRBV6-3,-,TGTGCCAGCAGTTACCCCGGACAGGGGATAGCTAACTATGGCTACACCTTC,CASSYPGQGIANYGYTF
-,TRBJ1-6,TRBV5-1,-,TGCGCCAGCAGCTTGTATACGGGGGGGAGTTATTCACCCCTCCACTTT,CASSLYTGGSYSPLHF
-,TRBJ1-1,TRBV6-5,-,TGTGCCAGCAGTTACTCGGGGGCAGGGGCCGGCTGGGAAGCTTTCTTT,CASSYSGAGAGWEAFF
-,TRBJ2-3,TRBV7-3,-,TGTGCCAGCAGCTTCCGAGGCAGGGAAGCAGATACGCAGTATTTT,CASSFRGREADTQYF
-,TRBJ2-7,TRBV3-1/TRBV3-2,-,TGTGCCAGCAGCCTCCTTTACGAGCAGTACTTC,CASSLLYEQYF
TRBD2,TRBJ2-2,TRBV9,-,TGTGCCAGCAGCATTAGCGGGGGGGCAAACTTCGGGGAGCTGTTTTTT,CASSISGGANFGELFF
-,TRBJ1-1,TRBV10-3,-,TGTGCCATCAGGGAGAGAGGGAACACTGAAGCTTTCTTT,CAIRERGNTEAFF
-,TRBJ1-6,TRBV30,-,TGTGCCTGGAGCCTGGGTGGGCTTAGAAATTCACCCCTCCACTTT,CAWSLGGLRNSPLHF
-,TRBJ2-5,TRBV11-1,-,TGTGCCAGCAGCTTAGGCGGCAGGGAAGGAGAGACCCAGTACTTC,CASSLGGREGETQYF
-,TRBJ1-2,TRBV5-4,-,TGTGCCAGCAGCTTGAAGGCAGGGGTCGGCTATGGCTACACCTTC,CASSLKAGVGYGYTF
-,TRBJ2-5,TRBV5-8,-,TGTGCCAGCAGCTCGGGCAGGGTTGCGGAGACCCAGTACTTC,CASSSGRVAETQYF
TRBD2,TRBJ2-1,TRBV24-1,-,TGTGCCACCAGTGACCTGCGGACTAGCGGGAGGGAGGAGCAGTTCTTC,CATSDLRTSGREEQFF
TRBD1,TRBJ2-7,TRBV18,-,TGTGCCAGCTCACCCCTTCGACAGGGGGCAGGGGACGAGCAGTACTTC,CASSPLRQGAGDEQYF
-,TRBJ2-2,TRBV4-3,-,TGCGCCAGCAGCCAAGATGTTGGGAGCGGAGCGAACACCGGGGAGCTGTTTTTT,CASSQDVGSGANTGELFF
TRBD2,TRBJ2-3,TRBV11-3,-,TGTGCCAGCAGCGCCATGACGGGAGGCGGGCAGTATTTT,CASSAMTGGGQYF
-,TRBJ1-1,TRBV29-1,-,TGCAGCGTCAGGTGGGGGGGACCAGGAGCTTTCTTT,CSVRWGGPGAFF
-,TRBJ2-7,TRBV7-2,-,TGTGCCAGCAGCTTAGGGCAGATCTACGAGCAGTACTTC,CASSLGQIYEQYF
-,TRBJ1-3,TRBV4-3,-,TGCGCCAGCAGCCAAGACCCGCGGGCCTCTGGAAACACCATATATTTT,CASSQDPRASGNTIYF
TRBD2,TRBJ2-1,TRBV4-3,-,TGCGCCAGCAGCCAAGAGGGCGGGAGGGCCGTTTCCTACAATGAGCAGTTCTTC,CASSQEGGRAVSYNEQFF
-,TRBJ1-2,TRBV10-3,-,TGTGCCATCAGTGAGGAACAGGACTATGGCTACACCTTC,CAISEEQDYGYTF
-,TRBJ2-3,TRBV4-1,-,TGCGCCAGCAGCCAAGGACAGCTCATCACAGATACGCAGTATTTT,CASSQGQLITDTQYF
-,TRBJ2-7,TRBV25-1,-,TGTGCCAGCAGTGAGTTCGGCGAGCAGTACTTC,CASSEFGEQYF
-,TRBJ1-3,TRBV11-2,few,TGTGCCAGCAGCTTAGGGGGACTAAACACCATATATTTT,CASSLGGLNTIYF
TRBD1,TRBJ1-5,TRBV15,-,TGTGCCACCAGCGCCCGAGGGGGCTCTTGGCCGGGCAATCAGCCCCAGCATTTT,CATSARGGSWPGNQPQHF
TRBD2,TRBJ2-1,TRBV29-1,-,TGCAGCGTTGCCGGTCTAGCGGGATGGGATGAGCAGTTCTTC,CSVAGLAGWDEQFF
-,TRBJ1-5,TRBV6-5,-,TGTGCCAGCAATGGGTTAGCGCGGAGCAATCAGCCCCAGCATTTT,CASNGLARSNQPQHF
TRBD2,TRBJ2-1,TRBV2,-,TGTGCCAGCAGCAACCCCGGGCTAGCGGGAGGAAACAATGAGCAGTTCTTC,CASSNPGLAGGNNEQFF
-,TRBJ1-1,TRBV7-9,once,TGTGCCAGCAGCCCCGTGACAGGCCAGGAAGCTTTCTTT,CASSPVTGQEAFF
-,TRBJ1-4,TRBV7-9,once,TGTGCCAGTCGACTTTCGGCGGGTAATGAAAAACTGTTTTTT,CASRLSAGNEKLFF
TRBD1,TRBJ2-7,TRBV7-2,once,TGTGCCAGCAGTCATAACACAGGGGGCGAGGGCGAGCAGTACTTC,CASSHNTGGEGEQYF
TRBD2,TRBJ2-5,TRBV3-1/TRBV3-2,-,TGTGCCAGCAGCCAAGGCATAGCGGGGGGGCAGGAGACCCAGTACTTC,CASSQGIAGGQETQYF
-,TRBJ2-3,TRBV15,-,TGTGCCACCACTCGGGGGAAGGGCACAGATACGCAGTATTTT,CATTRGKGTDTQYF
-,TRBJ2-1,TRBV4-1,-,TGCGCCAGCAGCCAAGATAGTGTGTACAATGAGCAGTTCTTC,CASSQDSVYNEQFF
-,TRBJ1-5,TRBV5-3,few,TGTGCCAGAAGCTTGGGGGGCGATGTTGAGAGCAATCAGCCCCAGCATTTT,CARSLGGDVESNQPQHF